The 27 T cell receptor beta chains in this list originate from one sample, sequenced in a study of T cells in Graves' hyperthyroidism and ophthalmopathy. There were TCR beta CDR3 regions amplified from RNA transcripts. First-round RT-PCR of the TCR CDR3 relied on the HTBI primer set. TCRdb ran MiXCR on the multiplex PCR reads and lists one entry per CDR3 protein. The sample carries some 800,000 distinct CDR3 sequences, around 39% recorded once. Sequencing was done on a sample of blood. The receptor source for this set is a man aged 18-30 years with Graves' hyperthyroidism.

A remark on this clonotype: The conserved closing phenylalanine or tryptophan is absent in this CDR3, likely reflecting a read error. The V call is TRBV7-6, the J call TRBJ2-7; TRBD1 or TRBD2 may be the D gene (7 bases each). There are 15 residues in the CDR3. The ends were cut back, 1 base at V and 2 bases at J, with 12 bases in the middle. CDR1 and CDR2 from the germline V gene are SGHVS and FNYEAQ. This chain's CDR3 is CASSLGQGGPYEQYL. For the CDR3, the DNA is TGTGCCAGCAGCTTAGGACAGGGAGGGCCCTACGAGCAGTACCTC.

This clonotype was recorded a few times. This chain joins TRBV7-8 and TRBJ1-1, with TRBD1 as a possible D gene (6 bases). The CDR3 runs 12 residues. Trimming pared 5 bases from V and 11 bases from J, leaving 15 bases between. Germline loops: CDR1 SGHVS, CDR2 FQNEAQ. This CDR3 reads CASSPKGGLAFF. DNA for the CDR3: TGTGCCAGCAGCCCCAAGGGGGGCCTTGCTTTCTTT.

The chain carries TRBV5-1 and TRBJ1-2; 8 bases agree with TRBD1. Germline CDR1 is SGHRS and CDR2 is YFSETQ. The CDR3 covers 16 residues. J lost 4 bases, V lost 0 bases, and 8 bases had no gene match. CDR3 sequence reads: CASSLGQGASAYGYTF. In DNA form, the CDR3 reads TGCGCCAGCAGCTTGGGGCAGGGGGCCTCGGCCTATGGCTACACCTTC.

A word on this clonotype: Compared with germline, one end of the junction differs, possibly owing to a read error. Written as DNA, the CDR3 is TGCAGCCTCGGGACAGACTACGAGCGGTACTTC. Protein: CSLGTDYERYF. The rearrangement links TRBV29-1 to TRBJ2-7; 7 positions agree with TRBD1. The CDR3 contains 11 residues. CDR1 is SQVTM, CDR2 ANQGSEA, per germline.

As for this clonotype: Given a much more abundant clone one base away, this may be a read error. J is TRBJ2-7 and V is TRBV29-1; D is unresolved. Per germline, CDR1 SQVTM and CDR2 ANQGSEA. Trimming shortened V by 8 bases and J by 4 bases, and 15 bases separated the two germline ends. CDR3 length equals 12 residues. CDR3 sequence (DNA): TGCAGCATTGTAGATGGGCGATACGAGCAGTACTTC. Amino acid sequence: CSIVDGRYEQYF.

This clonotype is a singleton in its sample. V gene TRBV25-1 combines with J gene TRBJ1-1, with 8 bases identical to TRBD1. V shed 4 bases, J shed 0 bases, and the junction held 7 bases outside the gene matches. Per germline, CDR1 MGHDK and CDR2 SYGVNS. The CDR3 totals 16 residues. CDR3 nucleotide sequence: TGTGCCAGCAGTGGAGACAGGGGACAATTGAACACTGAAGCTTTCTTT. This encodes CASSGDRGQLNTEAFF.

Turning to this clonotype: At one boundary the junction diverges from the germline segment, which might be a read error. The chain recombines TRBV4-1 with TRBJ2-5; D may be TRBD2 (6 bases). Germline values: CDR1 MGHRA, CDR2 YSYEKL. This CDR3 has 14 residues. Written as DNA, the CDR3 is TGTGCCAGCAGCCAAGAGCGGAGGGGTGAGACCCAGTACTTC. Its protein product is CASSQERRGETQYF.

The V call is TRBV11-2, the J call TRBJ2-2; D is unresolved. This CDR3 region has 12 residues. The germline V gene has CDR1 SGHAT and CDR2 FQNNGV. The V end lost 8 bases, the J end lost 7 bases, and 11 bases lay between the germline ends. CDR3 nucleotide sequence: TGTGCCAGCGGCCTCGAGAGCGGGGAGCTGTTTTTT. Translating it yields CASGLESGELFF.

This rearrangement joins TRBV7-2 to TRBJ2-5, with TRBD2 matching over 7 bases. The germline CDR1 and CDR2 sequences are SGHTA and FQGNSA. J gave up 5 bases and V 6 bases, and 6 bases lay outside the gene matches. The CDR3 spans 13 residues. The CDR3 sequence: CASRNTGGETQYF. In DNA form, the CDR3 reads TGTGCCAGCAGGAACACCGGGGGGGAGACCCAGTACTTC.

The chain links TRBV20-1 to TRBJ1-4; D gene uncertain. CDR1 DFQATT and CDR2 SNEGSKA come from the germline V gene (reference sequence). The CDR3 has 12 residues. V was shortened by 2 bases and J by 8 bases, with 9 bases between the two germline ends. CDR3 loop: CSARPGGEKLFF. CDR3 sequence (DNA): TGCAGTGCTAGACCAGGAGGGGAAAAACTGTTTTTT.

This clonotype was observed once. The genes are TRBV29-1 and TRBJ1-1; tentatively, D is TRBD1 (6 bases). CDR1 is SQVTM and CDR2 is ANQGSEA in the germline V gene. V lost 8 bases, J lost 5 bases, and 18 bases lay in between. The CDR3 has 13 residues. The DNA for the CDR3 is TGCAGCCAAGAACGGGGGCCCAGGACTGAAGCTTTCTTT. It codes for CSQERGPRTEAFF.

This clonotype was found many times. This chain connects TRBV2 to TRBJ1-5; 9 nucleotides align to TRBD1. Germline assignment: CDR1 SNHLY and CDR2 FYNNEI. V gave up 1 base and J gave up 7 bases; unmatched junction bases: 2. The CDR3 covers 14 residues. The CDR3 region is CASSEGTGEQPQHF. DNA for the CDR3: TGTGCCAGCAGTGAAGGGACAGGGGAACAGCCCCAGCATTTT. Filled out from reference TRBV2 and TRBJ1-5, the complete variable domain reads EPEVTQTPSHQVTQMGQEVILRCVPISNHLYFYWYRQILGQKVEFLVSFYNNEISEKSEIFDDQFSVERPDGSNFTLKIRSTKLEDSAMYFCASSEGTGEQPQHFGDGTRLSIL.

This chain links TRBV20-1 with TRBJ2-7; D is uncertain. The V and J ends lost 3 bases and 3 bases respectively, with 12 bases between them. This CDR3 is 13 amino acids long. CDR1 and CDR2 (germline): DFQATT, SNEGSKA (reference sequence). The chain's CDR3 is CSARPPAYYEQYF. The CDR3 nucleotides read TGCAGTGCTAGGCCCCCCGCCTACTACGAGCAGTACTTC.

The chain combines TRBV25-1 with TRBJ1-1; 7 nucleotides match TRBD1. The V gene end was trimmed by 9 bases and the J gene end by 2 bases; junction bases not matched to a gene: 9. CDR1 MGHDK and CDR2 SYGVNS come from the germline V gene. CDR3 length: 14 residues. The CDR3 DNA sequence: TGTGCCAGAACTCGACAGGGACTAAACACTGAAGCTTTCTTT. This encodes CARTRQGLNTEAFF. The complete variable domain, with remaining parts taken from reference TRBV25-1 and TRBJ1-1, reads EADIYQTPRYLVIGTGKKITLECSQTMGHDKMYWYQQDPGMELHLIHYSYGVNSTEKGDLSSESTVSRIRTEHFPLTLESARPSHTSQYLCARTRQGLNTEAFFGQGTRLTVV.

This clonotype was counted at least ten times. The chain has TRBV2 and TRBJ1-3; D is unclear. V was clipped by 5 bases and J by 1 base, with 15 bases between them. The germline gives CDR1 SNHLY, CDR2 FYNNEI. The CDR3 is 16 amino acids. In nucleotides, the CDR3 is TGTGCCAGCAGTCCGGCGAAGGGTCCATCTGGAAACACCATATATTTT. Residues: CASSPAKGPSGNTIYF. Drawing the rest from reference TRBV2 and TRBJ1-3, the complete variable domain is EPEVTQTPSHQVTQMGQEVILRCVPISNHLYFYWYRQILGQKVEFLVSFYNNEISEKSEIFDDQFSVERPDGSNFTLKIRSTKLEDSAMYFCASSPAKGPSGNTIYFGEGSWLTVV.

This chain uses TRBV2 with TRBJ2-5, with 10 positions matching TRBD2. This CDR3 spans 15 amino acids. After removal of 4 bases from V and 1 base from J, the junction contained 3 bases not matched to a gene. Germline loops: CDR1 SNHLY, CDR2 FYNNEI. CDR3 in amino acids: CASSASSGSQETQYF. The DNA of the CDR3 is TGTGCCAGCAGTGCATCTAGCGGGAGCCAAGAGACCCAGTACTTC.

This clonotype has ten or more counts. This chain uses TRBV12-3 or TRBV12-4 with TRBJ1-1; no reliable D call. Trimming removed 8 bases from V and 0 bases from J, with 10 bases in between. The CDR3 spans 13 residues. Here the CDR3 DNA reads TGTGCCAGCGGCAGTAGCATGAACACTGAAGCTTTCTTT. The encoded protein is CASGSSMNTEAFF.

The V gene is TRBV7-9, the J gene TRBJ2-6, with D tentatively TRBD2 (7 bases). This CDR3 has 18 residues. Germline V gives CDR1 SEHNR, CDR2 FQNEAQ (reference sequence). The V and J ends lost 2 bases and 0 bases respectively, with 14 bases between them. The CDR3 sequence: CASSLRGGHLSGANVLTF. The DNA for the CDR3 is TGTGCCAGCAGCTTAAGGGGGGGACACCTCTCTGGGGCCAACGTCCTGACTTTC.

This clonotype was detected only once. The junction departs from germline at one end; a sequencing error may be responsible. The V call is TRBV7-9, the J call TRBJ1-6; D not resolved. CDR1 SEHNR and CDR2 FQNEAQ come from the germline V gene (reference sequence). This CDR3 has 15 residues. DNA of the CDR3: TGCGCCAGCAGCCCCGGGGAGCCCGTGGAGTCACCCCTCCACTTT. Translating it yields CASSPGEPVESPLHF.

The chain recombines TRBV5-1 with TRBJ2-5; the match to TRBD1 covers 11 bases. The CDR3 is 15 residues long. With V trimmed by 4 bases and J by 2 bases, 4 bases remained unmatched. CDR1 and CDR2 (germline): SGHRS, YFSETQ. CDR3 in DNA: TGCGCCAGCAGCAACGGGACAGGGGGACAAGAGACCCAGTACTTC. This sequence encodes CASSNGTGGQETQYF. The complete variable domain, with remaining parts taken from reference TRBV5-1 and TRBJ2-5, reads KAGVTQTPRYLIKTRGQQVTLSCSPISGHRSVSWYQQTPGQGLQFLFEYFSETQRNKGNFPGRFSGRQFSNSRSEMNVSTLELGDSALYLCASSNGTGGQETQYFGPGTRLLVL.

Comments on this clonotype: The junction differs from germline at one of its ends, possibly a read error. The chain combines TRBV11-3 with TRBJ1-2, with 9 bases fitting TRBD1. Germline V CDR1 and CDR2: SGHNT, YENEEA. The CDR3 runs to 15 residues. The CDR3 DNA reads TGTGCCAGCAGCAACGTCCGGGACAGGGCGGCTGGCCACACCTTC. Translated: CASSNVRDRAAGHTF.

The V call is TRBV5-1, the J call TRBJ2-5; D perhaps matches TRBD2 (6 bases). CDR3 size: 14 residues. Trimming removed 2 bases at V and 2 bases at J, with 10 bases between. Germline-derived CDR1 and CDR2 are SGHRS and YFSETQ. CDR3 residues: CASSFPGVQETQYF. CDR3 in DNA: TGCGCCAGCAGCTTCCCGGGAGTTCAAGAGACCCAGTACTTC.

The chain recombines TRBV2 with TRBJ2-7, with 7 bases identical to TRBD1. The V gene's germline CDR1 is SNHLY and CDR2 FYNNEI. The CDR3 is 15 residues long. The V and J ends lost 9 bases and 2 bases, in that order; junction bases with no gene match: 13. For the CDR3, the DNA is TGTGCCAGTAGCTACAGACAGGGCGCCACCTACGAGCAGTACTTC. Translated: CASSYRQGATYEQYF.

The V call is TRBV2, the J call TRBJ1-5; D gene uncertain. The germline CDR1 and CDR2 sequences are SNHLY and FYNNEI. The V gene lost 1 base and the J gene lost 5 bases, with 9 bases spanning the gap. The CDR3 runs 14 residues. The CDR3 DNA sequence: TGTGCCAGCAGTGAAGGGGAAGGGTATCAGCCCCAGCATTTT. Translating it yields CASSEGEGYQPQHF.

This clonotype was picked up a small number of times. In DNA form, the CDR3 reads TGCGCCAGCAGCTTGGAGGGACTAGCGGGCACCGAGCAGTACTTC. Residues: CASSLEGLAGTEQYF. This chain connects TRBV5-1 to TRBJ2-7; 12 bases align to TRBD2. The CDR3 spans 15 residues. The germline V gene has CDR1 SGHRS and CDR2 YFSETQ. The trim removed 0 bases at V and 6 bases at J, leaving 4 bases unmatched.

This clonotype was counted at least ten times. The rearrangement uses TRBV7-9 and TRBJ2-7; 10 bases fit TRBD2. CDR1 is SEHNR and CDR2 is FQNEAQ in the germline V gene (reference sequence). Trimming at V came to 7 bases and at J to 4 bases, leaving 4 bases not matched to a gene. There are 13 residues in the CDR3. The CDR3 coding sequence is TGTGCCAGCACAACTAGCGGGAATTACGAGCAGTACTTC. This translates into CASTTSGNYEQYF.

This clonotype was recorded at least ten times. V gene TRBV7-2 combines with J gene TRBJ2-5; D gene ambiguous. The V end was cut by 5 bases, the J end by 5 bases, with 15 bases between. CDR1 is SGHTA and CDR2 is FQGNSA in the germline V gene. This CDR3 has 14 amino acids. The CDR3 region has the DNA TGTGCCAGCAGCCCCACCGGTATGATGGAGACCCAGTACTTC. Its protein is CASSPTGMMETQYF.